These 29 T cell receptor beta chains share one sample of origin, sequenced in a study of T cell responses to AZD1222 COVID-19 vaccine. This table comes from immunoSEQ multiplex PCR, and its TCRdb copy is limited to in-frame clones, with some not included. This table holds more than 45,000 clones, around 84% found once. The material was peripheral blood, obtained on day 0 of AZD1222 vaccination. These receptors were collected from an adult in good health.

V is TRBV3-1 (or the pseudogene TRBV3-2) and J is TRBJ2-1; TRBD2 agrees at 7 bases. The germline gives CDR1 LGHDT, CDR2 YNNKEL (reference sequence). CDR3 length: 15 amino acids. With V trimmed by 2 bases and J by 3 bases, 4 bases remained unmatched. This CDR3 is CASSQMSGNYNEQFF. CDR3 in DNA: TGTGCCAGCAGCCAAATGAGCGGGAACTACAATGAGCAGTTCTTC.

The chain uses TRBV7-9 and TRBJ1-6, with D hard to call. V was shortened by 5 bases and J by 4 bases, with 9 bases between the two germline ends. The CDR3 extends over 14 amino acids. Per the germline V gene, CDR1 is SEHNR and CDR2 is FQNEAQ (reference sequence). The CDR3 loop reads CASSTRDYNSPLHF. As DNA, the CDR3 is TGTGCCAGCAGCACCCGGGATTATAATTCACCCCTCCACTTT.

The chain combines TRBV7-9 with TRBJ1-1; perhaps TRBD1 as D (6 bases). V dropped 1 base and J dropped 4 bases, with 13 bases sitting between them. Germline V gene sequence: CDR1 SEHNR, CDR2 FQNEAQ (reference sequence). This CDR3 is 15 amino acids long. The CDR3 DNA is TGTGCCAGCAGCTTAGTGTCCAGGGGAGGCACTGAAGCTTTCTTT. The encoded protein is CASSLVSRGGTEAFF.

This chain joins TRBV27 and TRBJ2-3; no reliable D call. This CDR3 spans 13 amino acids. The germline V gene has CDR1 MNHEY and CDR2 SMNVEV (reference sequence). V shed 5 bases and J shed 2 bases, with 8 bases lying between them. The CDR3 loop reads CASSPWSTDTQYF. The CDR3 DNA sequence: TGTGCCAGCAGTCCCTGGTCCACAGATACGCAGTATTTT.

This rearrangement joins TRBV7-8 to TRBJ1-1; 9 bases are a match to TRBD1. V shed 6 bases and J 8 bases; nucleotides not matched to a gene: 7. Germline V CDR1 and CDR2: SGHVS, FQNEAQ. CDR3 length: 13 amino acids. CDR3 sequence (DNA): TGTGCCAGCAGATTTGGACAGGGGATGGAAGCTTTCTTT. Its protein product is CASRFGQGMEAFF.

The V gene is TRBV5-1, the J gene TRBJ1-5; 7 bases align to TRBD1. Germline V lookup: CDR1 SGHRS, CDR2 YFSETQ. This CDR3 is built from 15 residues. Losses at the gene ends were 2 bases for V and 3 bases for J; bases not matched to a gene: 5. This chain's CDR3 is CASSFMTGNNQPQHF. The CDR3 DNA sequence: TGCGCCAGCAGCTTTATGACAGGGAACAATCAGCCCCAGCATTTT.

This clone was seen more than once but under ten times. The rearrangement uses TRBV19 and TRBJ2-3; 9 nucleotides line up with TRBD2. Germline V gene lookup returns CDR1 LNHDA and CDR2 SQIVND (reference sequence). Trimming took 6 bases from V and 0 from J; bases not matched to a gene: 4. The CDR3 runs 15 residues. This CDR3 is CASRTSGASTDTQYF. In nucleotides, the CDR3 is TGTGCCAGTAGGACTAGCGGCGCTAGCACAGATACGCAGTATTTT.

The chain links TRBV6-5 to TRBJ2-7; no firm D call. Trimming took 10 bases from V and 3 from J, leaving 19 bases between them. This CDR3 spans 14 amino acids. Germline assignment: CDR1 MNHEY and CDR2 SVGAGI. CDR3 nucleotide sequence: TGTGCCACCCGGGCTCCGTCCATGTACTACGAGCAGTACTTC. Amino acid sequence: CATRAPSMYYEQYF.

The chain employs TRBV18 and TRBJ2-1; D is perhaps TRBD1 or TRBD2 (5 bases each). CDR3 size: 13 residues. V was shortened by 3 bases and J by 6 bases, with 9 bases between the two germline ends. CDR1 and CDR2 (germline): KGHSH, LQKENI. The CDR3: CASSPGTGNEQFF. The CDR3 nucleotides read TGTGCCAGCTCACCCGGGACGGGCAATGAGCAGTTCTTC.

The rearrangement links TRBV7-2 to TRBJ1-6; D not resolved. This CDR3 region has 15 residues. The V end was cut by 0 bases, the J end by 10 bases, with 13 bases between. CDR1 SGHTA and CDR2 FQGNSA come from the germline V gene. The CDR3 nucleotides are TGTGCCAGCAGCTTAGCGAGTGGGGAGCAGTCACCCCTCCACTTT. Translated: CASSLASGEQSPLHF. Together with reference TRBV7-2 and TRBJ1-6, the CDR3 gives the full variable domain: GAGVSQSPSNKVTEKGKDVELRCDPISGHTALYWYRQSLGQGLEFLIYFQGNSAPDKSGLPSDRFSAERTGGSVSTLTIQRTQQEDSAVYLCASSLASGEQSPLHFGNGTRLTVT.

The chain employs TRBV5-4 and TRBJ1-1; D is unclear. Germline V gene data show CDR1 as SGHNT and CDR2 as YYREEE (reference sequence). The CDR3 totals 16 residues. Trimming removed 0 bases at V and 2 bases at J, with 14 bases between. The CDR3, as DNA: TGTGCCAGCAGCTTGGCCAACCAGGCCCGTAACACTGAAGCTTTCTTT. Amino acids: CASSLANQARNTEAFF.

This CDR3 reads CASSAHARGSYNEQFF. The CDR3 DNA follows: TGTGCCAGCAGCGCCCACGCTAGGGGCTCCTACAATGAGCAGTTCTTC. The chain has TRBV9 and TRBJ2-1; tentative D call: TRBD1 (5 bases). With 3 bases removed from V and 0 bases from J, the gap between germline ends came to 13 bases. The CDR3 is 16 residues long. Germline V gives CDR1 SGDLS, CDR2 YYNGEE. The whole variable domain, remainder taken from reference TRBV9 and TRBJ2-1, is DSGVTQTPKHLITATGQRVTLRCSPRSGDLSVYWYQQSLDQGLQFLIQYYNGEERAKGNILERFSAQQFPDLHSELNLSSLELGDSALYFCASSAHARGSYNEQFFGPGTRLTVL.

V gene TRBV12-3 or TRBV12-4 combines with J gene TRBJ2-5; the D is unclear. The CDR3 runs to 13 residues. V dropped 4 bases and J dropped 2 bases, with 8 bases sitting between them. In DNA form, the CDR3 reads TGTGCCAGCAGTTCAGAGACTCAAGAGACCCAGTACTTC. It encodes CASSSETQETQYF.

The V call is TRBV30, the J call TRBJ2-3; TRBD2 matches 9 bases. CDR3 length equals 17 residues. Germline values: CDR1 GTSNPN, CDR2 SVGIG (reference sequence). The V segment lost 3 bases and the J segment 1 base; nucleotides outside the gene matches: 11. The CDR3 reads CAWSLGSSGTRTDTQYF. In nucleotides, the CDR3 is TGTGCCTGGAGCCTTGGGTCTAGCGGGACCCGCACAGATACGCAGTATTTT.

The chain carries TRBV2 and TRBJ2-1; 7 bases are shared with TRBD1. This CDR3 comprises 15 residues. The V gene end was trimmed by 6 bases and the J gene end by 5 bases; junction bases not matched to a gene: 10. CDR1 is SNHLY and CDR2 is FYNNEI in the germline V gene. The CDR3 DNA reads TGTGCCAGCAGCTTACAGGGGCAAAGAAACAATGAGCAGTTCTTC. Its protein is CASSLQGQRNNEQFF.

The chain joins TRBV30 to TRBJ1-6; D is uncertain. The CDR3 extends over 11 amino acids. Trimming took off 1 base at V and 17 bases at J, with 12 bases between the two ends. CDR1 is GTSNPN, CDR2 SVGIG, per germline (reference sequence). The CDR3 spells CAWSADLEVHF. CDR3 coding DNA: TGTGCCTGGAGTGCAGACTTGGAGGTCCACTTT. Based on the CDR3 plus reference TRBV30 and TRBJ1-6, the full variable domain is SQTIHQWPATLVQPVGSPLSLECTVEGTSNPNLYWYRQAAGRGLQLLFYSVGIGQISSEVPQNLSASRPQDRQFILSSKKLLLSDSGFYLCAWSADLEVHFGNGTRLTVT.

In its sample, this clone was seen a few times. The genes are TRBV6-5 and TRBJ1-6, with D perhaps matching TRBD1 (6 bases). V lost 7 bases to trimming and J lost 4 bases, with 11 bases between them. The V gene's germline CDR1 is MNHEY and CDR2 SVGAGI. The CDR3 loop spans 14 amino acids. CDR3 sequence: CASMQGPYNSPLHF. For the CDR3, the DNA is TGTGCCAGCATGCAGGGGCCGTATAATTCACCCCTCCACTTT.

The J gene is TRBJ1-1, the V gene TRBV4-2; D gene ambiguous. This CDR3 contains 14 residues. Between the trimmed V and J ends, which lost 4 bases and 0 bases, there was a span of 9 bases. Germline V gene data show CDR1 as LGHNA and CDR2 as YNFKEQ. CDR3 residues: CASSPPTVNTEAFF. The CDR3 nucleotides are TGTGCCAGCAGCCCACCCACGGTGAACACTGAAGCTTTCTTT.

This clone came up once. Other DNA variants within this sample encode the same CDR3. This chain uses TRBV5-1 with TRBJ1-5, with D tentatively TRBD1 (5 bases). The CDR3 is 13 amino acids. Trimming pared 5 bases from V and 1 base from J, leaving 7 bases between. Germline-derived CDR1 and CDR2 are SGHRS and YFSETQ. The CDR3: CASSRDSNQPQHF. The CDR3 bases are TGCGCCAGCAGTAGGGACAGCAATCAGCCCCAGCATTTT.

The chain joins TRBV2 to TRBJ2-2; D unresolved. CDR3 length: 13 residues. Germline values: CDR1 SNHLY, CDR2 FYNNEI. The V end lost 3 bases, the J end lost 6 bases, and 8 bases lay between the germline ends. The CDR3 region has the DNA TGTGCCAGCAGTGATCTAGAGGCCGGGGAGCTGTTTTTT. Amino acids: CASSDLEAGELFF.

V is TRBV11-3 and J is TRBJ2-2; D is ambiguous. CDR1 SGHNT and CDR2 YENEEA come from the germline V gene. The V end lost 5 bases, the J end lost 4 bases, and 11 bases lay between the germline ends. The CDR3 spans 14 residues. This CDR3 reads CASSPRWVTGELFF. CDR3 DNA: TGTGCCAGCAGCCCTCGATGGGTCACCGGGGAGCTGTTTTTT.

The chain joins TRBV6-5 to TRBJ1-1, with unresolved D. This CDR3 spans 13 amino acids. The V end lost 8 bases, the J end lost 1 base, and 11 bases lay between the germline ends. CDR1 and CDR2 from the germline V gene are MNHEY and SVGAGI. CDR3 loop: CASLGWQNTEAFF. CDR3 in DNA: TGTGCCAGCCTGGGGTGGCAGAACACTGAAGCTTTCTTT.

The chain links TRBV28 to TRBJ1-2; no definite D call. V lost 6 bases to trimming and J lost 9 bases, with 14 bases between them. This CDR3 has 12 residues. CDR1 and CDR2 from the germline V gene are MDHEN and SYDVKM. The CDR3 DNA reads TGTGCCAGCAGGTATAATGATAGGAGCTACACCTTC. Protein product: CASRYNDRSYTF.

The count of this clone is one. V usage is TRBV3-1 (or the pseudogene TRBV3-2) and J usage is TRBJ1-1; perhaps TRBD1 as D (5 bases). This CDR3 is built from 14 residues. Germline CDR1 reads LGHDT; CDR2 reads YNNKEL (reference sequence). Trimming took off 3 bases at V and 1 base at J, with 9 bases between the two ends. This CDR3 reads CASSQGPQNTEAFF. The CDR3 nucleotides read TGTGCCAGCAGCCAGGGGCCACAGAACACTGAAGCTTTCTTT.

This clone occurred a few times. The gene calls are TRBV5-1 and TRBJ1-2, with 8 bases lining up with TRBD1. Per the germline V gene, CDR1 is SGHRS and CDR2 is YFSETQ. The trim removed 4 bases at V and 0 bases at J, leaving 2 bases unmatched. This CDR3 has 14 amino acids. As DNA, the CDR3 is TGCGCCAGCAGCACGGGACAGGCTAACTATGGCTACACCTTC. This codes for CASSTGQANYGYTF.

The V gene is TRBV7-6, the J gene TRBJ2-7, with TRBD1 matching over 9 bases. Germline V CDR1 and CDR2: SGHVS, FNYEAQ. The CDR3 length is 13 residues. V lost 4 bases to trimming and J lost 5 bases; unmatched junction nucleotides: 3. The CDR3 region is CASSSGQGNEQYF. The CDR3 region has the DNA TGTGCCAGCAGCTCCGGACAGGGGAACGAGCAGTACTTC. Combining the CDR3 with reference TRBV7-6 and TRBJ2-7 gives the whole variable domain GAGVSQSPRYKVTKRGQDVALRCDPISGHVSLYWYRQALGQGPEFLTYFNYEAQQDKSGLPNDRFSAERPEGSISTLTIQRTEQRDSAMYRCASSSGQGNEQYFGPGTRLTVT.

This clone was seen only a few times. The chain is built from TRBV11-2 and TRBJ1-3; D unclear. This CDR3 contains 14 residues. V lost 6 bases and J lost 2, with 11 bases in between. Germline CDR1 reads SGHAT; CDR2 reads FQNNGV. CDR3 protein: CASSHWTAGNTIYF. CDR3 coding DNA: TGTGCCAGCAGTCATTGGACGGCTGGAAACACCATATATTTT.

The V and J genes are TRBV5-1 and TRBJ2-1; D is perhaps TRBD2 (6 bases). CDR1 is SGHRS and CDR2 is YFSETQ in the germline V gene. V was pared by 2 bases and J by 4 bases, with 10 bases between. The CDR3 runs 14 residues. The CDR3 spells CASSFRGIYNEQFF. In nucleotides, the CDR3 is TGCGCCAGCAGCTTTCGCGGGATTTACAATGAGCAGTTCTTC.

This clone was recorded a few times. V usage is TRBV3-1 (or the pseudogene TRBV3-2) and J usage is TRBJ1-5; D possibly corresponds to TRBD1 (6 bases). The germline V gene encodes CDR1 LGHDT and CDR2 YNNKEL (reference sequence). The CDR3 sequence is 16 residues long. Trimming removed 4 bases from V and 5 bases from J, with 18 bases in between. The CDR3 here is CASSLGGVGGYQPQHF. The CDR3 coding sequence is TGTGCCAGCAGCCTGGGGGGTGTGGGGGGCTATCAGCCCCAGCATTTT.